Shown below are 30 T cell receptor beta chains from a single sample sequenced in a study of T cell clonality in common variable immunodeficiency. TCRdb's table, derived via immunoSEQ multiplex PCR, lists solely in-frame clones and lacks some. This repertoire holds tens of thousands of clones, and none appear only once. Sequenced: peripheral blood mononuclear cells. All receptors come from a person aged 18-69 years in good health.

This clone was recorded at least ten times. The sequence runs out 3 residues before the end of the CDR3; the remainder is reconstructed from the germline J gene. The chain is built from TRBV5-1 and TRBJ1-6; a weak D match, TRBD1 (5 bases). This CDR3 comprises 15 residues. CDR1 SGHRS and CDR2 YFSETQ come from the germline V gene. Trimming cost V 4 bases and J 3 bases, with 11 bases left between them. The chain's CDR3 is CASSPTVFYNSPLHF. The sequenced part of the CDR3 DNA is TGCGCCAGCAGCCCGACAGTCTTCTATAATTCACCC.

This clone has at least ten counts. The read halts 3 residues ahead of the CDR3 end, with the missing end drawn from the germline J gene. V is TRBV5-1 and J is TRBJ2-3, with 12 bases that match TRBD2. The CDR3 extends over 16 amino acids. With 4 bases clipped from V and 2 bases from J, the junction kept 5 bases outside the gene matches. Germline V lookup: CDR1 SGHRS, CDR2 YFSETQ. The CDR3 loop is CASSPGLAGTTDTQYF. The DNA read from the CDR3 is TGCGCCAGCAGCCCAGGACTAGCGGGGACCACAGATACG.

This clone was counted at least ten times. The read halts 3 residues ahead of the CDR3 end, with the missing end drawn from the germline J gene. V and J are TRBV7-2 and TRBJ1-1, with D possibly being TRBD1 (5 bases). Between the trimmed V and J ends, which lost 3 bases and 1 base, there was a span of 9 bases. Germline CDR1 reads SGHTA; CDR2 reads FQGNSA. This CDR3 spans 14 amino acids. The covered CDR3 bases are TGTGCCAGCAGCTTGATTCAGGGGAACACTGAA. Translated: CASSLIQGNTE. The entire CDR3 is CASSLIQGNTEAFF.

Remarks on this clone: The read terminates 3 residues ahead of where the CDR3 ends, so the germline J gene completes it. The rearrangement links TRBV30 to TRBJ1-2; maybe TRBD1 (6 bases). Germline CDR1 is GTSNPN and CDR2 is SVGIG (reference sequence). The CDR3 contains 15 residues. The part of the CDR3 DNA that was read is TGTGCCTGGAACCTAGCGGGGGGGCTAGGGGATACC. The encoded protein is CAWNLAGGLGDT. The full-length CDR3 reads as CAWNLAGGLGDTYTF.

This clone was counted ten times or more. The read stops 3 residues short of the end of the CDR3; the missing end is completed from the germline J gene. The chain recombines TRBV28 with TRBJ2-7, with D unresolved. With 7 bases removed from V and 4 bases from J, the gap between germline ends came to 8 bases. This CDR3 region has 11 residues. Germline V lookup: CDR1 MDHEN, CDR2 SYDVKM. Partial CDR3 DNA: TGTGCCAGCACCCTAGGTTACGAG. Its translation is CASTLGYE. The entire CDR3 protein is CASTLGYEQYF.

This clone was counted only a few times. Read data end 3 residues before the CDR3 end; the end is taken from the germline J gene. The genes are TRBV5-3 and TRBJ2-7, with D perhaps TRBD1 (5 bases). TRBV5-3 is an ORF; its function is uncertain. Trimming took 0 bases from V and 3 from J, leaving 7 bases between them. The CDR3 covers 13 residues. Here the CDR3 reads CARSLDRGYEQYF. The sequenced part of the CDR3 DNA is TGTGCCAGAAGCTTGGATAGGGGCTACGAG.

The sample holds many counts of this clone. The read ends 3 residues early relative to the CDR3; the germline J gene fills the gap. The J gene is TRBJ2-7, the V gene TRBV4-1; unclear D gene. The CDR3 loop spans 15 amino acids. Trimming pared 0 bases from V and 2 bases from J, leaving 11 bases between. Germline CDR1 and CDR2: MGHRA and YSYEKL. Partial CDR3 DNA: TGCGCCAGCAGCCAAGAGGTAGGGTACCCCTACGAG. Translation gives CASSQEVGYPYE. The full CDR3 is CASSQEVGYPYEQYF.

At least ten counts were recorded for this clone. This CDR3 is CASSLTHRRYTGELFF. The CDR3 bases that were read are TGCGCCAGCAGCTTGACCCACAGACGTTACACCGGGGAG. The chain has TRBV5-1 and TRBJ2-2; D gene uncertain. The read terminates 3 residues before the CDR3 end, so the remaining end is supplied by the germline J gene. Trimming pared 1 base from V and 3 bases from J, leaving 13 bases between. Germline V gene lookup returns CDR1 SGHRS and CDR2 YFSETQ. The CDR3 consists of 16 residues.

This clone was seen ten or more times. The DNA ends 3 residues before the CDR3 does, and the rest of the CDR3 is filled in from the germline J gene. The chain links TRBV9 to TRBJ2-7; TRBD2 aligns across 7 bases. Germline V gene sequence: CDR1 SGDLS, CDR2 YYNGEE. V lost 5 bases, J lost 0 bases, and 8 bases stayed unmatched. This CDR3 contains 15 residues. CDR3 in amino acids: CASSPSGATSYEQYF. The covered CDR3 bases are TGTGCCAGCAGTCCCAGCGGGGCTACCTCCTACGAG.

This clone was counted many times. The CDR3 end lies 3 residues beyond the end of the read and is filled in from the germline J gene. The chain uses TRBV6-4 and TRBJ1-5, with D perhaps TRBD1 (6 bases). This CDR3 spans 15 amino acids. Per the germline V gene, CDR1 is MRHNA and CDR2 is SNTAGT. Trimming cost V 10 bases and J 0 bases, with 16 bases left between them. The CDR3 bases that were read are TGTGCCAAGTTACCGGGACAAGATAGCAATCAGCCC. Translated, it gives CAKLPGQDSNQP. From start to end, the CDR3 is CAKLPGQDSNQPQHF.

This clone came up a few times. Incomplete CDR3 DNA: TGTGCCAGCAGTCCTGAGGCCTACGAG. Protein product: CASSPEAYE. The complete CDR3 sequence is CASSPEAYEQYF. This chain uses TRBV13 with TRBJ2-7; D call uncertain. The read finishes 3 residues shy of the CDR3 end, and the germline J gene is used to complete it. The germline gives CDR1 PRHDT, CDR2 FYEKMQ (reference sequence). The CDR3 sequence is 12 residues long. Trimming took 6 bases from V and 2 from J, leaving 8 bases between them.

This clone was observed a few times. The CDR3 end falls 3 residues outside the read, so it is completed with the germline J gene. The V gene is TRBV10-2, the J gene TRBJ2-7; perhaps TRBD1 as D (7 bases). From germline, CDR1 is WSHSY and CDR2 SAAADI. Deletions cut 3 bases from V and 5 bases from J, with 17 bases between. This CDR3 is built from 15 residues. This CDR3 is CASSEPTGEAHEQYF. The part of the CDR3 DNA that was read is TGCGCCAGCAGTGAACCCACAGGGGAGGCCCACGAG.

This clone was recorded many times. From the germline J gene comes the end of the CDR3, since the read stops 3 residues before it. This chain links TRBV5-1 with TRBJ2-3; TRBD2 aligns across 12 bases. In germline, CDR1 is SGHRS, CDR2 YFSETQ. The CDR3 is 17 residues long. Trimming cost V 0 bases and J 6 bases; bases outside gene matches: 8. Here the CDR3 reads CASSLVPSGGAGDTQYF. The sequenced part of the CDR3 DNA is TGCGCCAGCAGCTTGGTCCCTAGCGGGGGGGCTGGGGATACG. The complete variable domain, with remaining parts taken from reference TRBV5-1 and TRBJ2-3, reads KAGVTQTPRYLIKTRGQQVTLSCSPISGHRSVSWYQQTPGQGLQFLFEYFSETQRNKGNFPGRFSGRQFSNSRSEMNVSTLELGDSALYLCASSLVPSGGAGDTQYFGPGTRLTVL.

This clone was counted ten times or more. The junction departs from the called germline gene at one end, perhaps through a read error. With the read ending 3 residues before the CDR3 end, the germline J gene is used to fill in that end. The chain links TRBV5-4 to TRBJ2-5; 9 bases map to TRBD1. The CDR3 covers 12 residues. CDR1 and CDR2 from the germline V gene are SGHNT and YYREEE (reference sequence). The sequenced CDR3 bases are TGTGCCGGCAGGGACAGGGAAGAGACC. This gives the protein CAGRDREET. The full CDR3 reads CAGRDREETQYF.

This clone was detected ten times or more. With the read ending 3 residues before the CDR3 end, the germline J gene is used to fill in that end. The chain uses TRBV30 and TRBJ2-1; unclear D gene. The germline V and J ends were trimmed by 4 bases and 2 bases, with 15 bases remaining between them. The CDR3 extends over 15 amino acids. Per germline, CDR1 GTSNPN and CDR2 SVGIG (reference sequence). This chain's CDR3 is CAWTRVRQAYNEQFF. The part of the CDR3 DNA that was read is TGTGCCTGGACCCGAGTGAGGCAGGCCTACAATGAG.

This clone was observed many times. The CDR3 end is not reached by the read, which stops 3 residues before it; the germline J gene fills it in. The chain carries TRBV12-3 or TRBV12-4 and TRBJ2-1; TRBD1 aligns across 9 bases. V dropped 8 bases and J dropped 6; count of bases not matched to a gene: 8. CDR3 size: 14 residues. CDR3: CASRNRGRINEQFF. Incomplete CDR3 DNA: TGTGCCAGCCGGAACAGGGGGCGCATCAATGAG.

This clone was observed many times. With the read ending 3 residues before the CDR3 end, the germline J gene is used to fill in that end. The rearrangement uses TRBV29-1 and TRBJ1-2; 10 nucleotides align to TRBD1. Germline V gene sequence: CDR1 SQVTM, CDR2 ANQGSEA. Unmatched junction bases numbered 5, after V lost 6 bases and J lost 7 bases. The CDR3 has 12 amino acids. The CDR3 region is CSVPRTGGGYTF. The part of the CDR3 DNA that was read is TGCAGCGTGCCGAGGACAGGGGGTGGC.

Ten or more counts support this clone. The read halts 3 residues ahead of the CDR3 end, with the missing end drawn from the germline J gene. V usage is TRBV5-1 and J usage is TRBJ1-1, with 8 bases lining up with TRBD1. V gave up 4 bases and J gave up 5 bases; unmatched junction bases: 7. The CDR3 sequence is 14 residues long. Germline loops: CDR1 SGHRS, CDR2 YFSETQ. CDR3 bases read: TGCGCCAGCAGCGCAGGGGGCCTGGGAACTGAA. Amino acid sequence: CASSAGGLGTE. The CDR3 in its entirety is CASSAGGLGTEAFF.

This clone was recorded at least ten times. The CDR3 end falls 3 residues outside the read, so it is completed with the germline J gene. This chain links TRBV20-1 with TRBJ2-7, with TRBD2 matching 9 bases. Germline CDR1 and CDR2: DFQATT and SNEGSKA (reference sequence). V was clipped by 3 bases and J by 3 bases; unmatched bases: 6. The CDR3 is 14 amino acids. The part of the CDR3 DNA that was read is TGCAGTGCTAGTGATGCGGGGGGGAACTACGAG. It translates to CSASDAGGNYE. The whole CDR3 protein is CSASDAGGNYEQYF.

This clone was counted at least ten times. The CDR3 goes on 3 residues after the read ends, and that part is filled in from the germline J gene. V usage is TRBV20-1 and J usage is TRBJ2-7; 11 bases are shared with TRBD2. Germline V CDR1 and CDR2: DFQATT, SNEGSKA (reference sequence). There are 13 residues in the CDR3. V gave up 6 bases and J gave up 1 base; unmatched junction bases: 2. CDR3: CSARLAGSYEQYF. CDR3 bases read: TGCAGTGCAAGACTAGCGGGGTCCTACGAG.

This clone was detected ten times or more. Read coverage stops 3 residues before the CDR3 terminus; the germline J gene supplies the remainder. The chain uses TRBV7-9 and TRBJ1-1, with D possibly TRBD1 on 5 matching bases. Trimming took off 5 bases at V and 0 bases at J, with 13 bases between the two ends. There are 15 residues in the CDR3. The germline CDR1 and CDR2 sequences are SEHNR and FQNEAQ (reference sequence). The CDR3 sequence: CASSPPKGMNTEAFF. The CDR3 bases that were read are TGTGCCAGCAGCCCCCCGAAGGGGATGAACACTGAA.

This clone has ten or more counts. The read stops 3 residues short of the end of the CDR3; the missing end is completed from the germline J gene. The chain is built from TRBV5-6 and TRBJ2-3, with D possibly being TRBD1 (6 bases). Trimming pared 3 bases from V and 2 bases from J, leaving 13 bases between. The CDR3 covers 15 residues. The germline gives CDR1 SGHDT, CDR2 YYEEEE. The CDR3 protein is CASSYDRKFTDTQYF. The sequenced part of the CDR3 DNA is TGTGCCAGCAGCTACGACAGGAAATTCACAGATACG.

This clone occurred many times. The read ends 3 residues before the CDR3 terminus; that terminus is restored from the germline J gene. This chain joins TRBV29-1 and TRBJ2-5; D perhaps matches TRBD2 (5 bases). This CDR3 has 12 residues. The germline V gene encodes CDR1 SQVTM and CDR2 ANQGSEA. The CDR3: CTYKLGQETQYF. CDR3 DNA (partial): TGCACCTATAAACTAGGACAAGAGACC.

A remark on this clone: The read terminates 3 residues ahead of where the CDR3 ends, so the germline J gene completes it. The chain uses TRBV2 and TRBJ2-7, with TRBD2 matching over 8 bases. V lost 7 bases and J lost 6; bases outside the gene matches: 8. Germline V CDR1 and CDR2: SNHLY, FYNNEI. The CDR3 has 13 amino acids. This CDR3 is CASTGGGGREQYF. The sequenced CDR3 bases are TGTGCCAGCACGGGGGGGGGAGGGCGCGAG.

Worth noting for this clone: With the read ending 3 residues before the CDR3 end, the germline J gene is used to fill in that end. This chain links TRBV5-1 with TRBJ2-3; 10 nucleotides agree with TRBD2. Germline V gene lookup returns CDR1 SGHRS and CDR2 YFSETQ. CDR3 length: 15 amino acids. The covered CDR3 bases are TGCGCCAGCAGCTTGGATGGGACTAGCGAAGAGACG. This codes for CASSLDGTSEET. The whole CDR3 is CASSLDGTSEETQYF. Filled out from reference TRBV5-1 and TRBJ2-3, the complete variable domain reads KAGVTQTPRYLIKTRGQQVTLSCSPISGHRSVSWYQQTPGQGLQFLFEYFSETQRNKGNFPGRFSGRQFSNSRSEMNVSTLELGDSALYLCASSLDGTSEETQYFGPGTRLTVL.

Ten or more counts support this clone. The CDR3 end is not reached by the read, which stops 3 residues before it; the germline J gene fills it in. The chain combines TRBV2 with TRBJ1-5; D perhaps matches TRBD1 (5 bases). With 2 bases removed from V and 1 base from J, the gap between germline ends came to 18 bases. Germline-derived CDR1 and CDR2 are SNHLY and FYNNEI. The CDR3 length is 18 residues. CDR3 DNA (partial): TGTGCCAGCAGTGAATTTATGGCAGGGCTTGGCAGCAATCAGCCC. This sequence encodes CASSEFMAGLGSNQP. The complete CDR3 sequence is CASSEFMAGLGSNQPQHF. The full variable domain, its missing parts supplied by reference TRBV2 and TRBJ1-5, is EPEVTQTPSHQVTQMGQEVILRCVPISNHLYFYWYRQILGQKVEFLVSFYNNEISEKSEIFDDQFSVERPDGSNFTLKIRSTKLEDSAMYFCASSEFMAGLGSNQPQHFGDGTRLSIL.

This clone was detected many times. The read ends 3 residues before the CDR3 terminus; that terminus is restored from the germline J gene. The genes are TRBV10-3 and TRBJ2-2, with TRBD1 matching over 9 bases. V shed 7 bases, J shed 4 bases, and the junction held 7 bases outside the gene matches. Per germline, CDR1 ENHRY and CDR2 SYGVKD. The length of the CDR3 is 15 residues. CDR3 DNA, as far as it was read: TGTGCCATCAAACCAGGGACAGGGTCCACCGGGGAG. This encodes CAIKPGTGSTGE. The CDR3, in full, reads CAIKPGTGSTGELFF.

The table lists this clone with many counts. The read ends 3 residues before the CDR3 terminus; that terminus is restored from the germline J gene. The chain recombines TRBV5-1 with TRBJ2-7; TRBD1 agrees at 8 bases. V was clipped by 2 bases and J by 4 bases; unmatched bases: 5. This CDR3 is built from 14 residues. Germline V gene lookup returns CDR1 SGHRS and CDR2 YFSETQ. CDR3 DNA (partial): TGCGCCAGCAGCTTATGGACAGGGATTTACGAG. Amino acid sequence: CASSLWTGIYE. In full, the CDR3 is CASSLWTGIYEQYF.

This clone was observed many times. The sequence runs out 3 residues before the end of the CDR3; the remainder is reconstructed from the germline J gene. The V call is TRBV10-1, the J call TRBJ2-1, with 9 nucleotides matching TRBD1. In germline, CDR1 is WNHNN, CDR2 SYGVQD (reference sequence). This CDR3 contains 19 residues. V was pared by 3 bases and J by 1 base, with 13 bases of the junction left unmatched. CDR3 DNA (partial): TGCGCCAGCAGTGATACCCTCCGGACAGGGGACATATCCTACAATGAG. Translated: CASSDTLRTGDISYNE. The entire CDR3 protein reads CASSDTLRTGDISYNEQFF.

This clone was detected many times. The CDR3 is cut off 3 residues early in the read; its end comes from the germline J gene. The rearrangement joins TRBV5-1 to TRBJ2-5; no firm D call. Germline V gene data show CDR1 as SGHRS and CDR2 as YFSETQ. Trimming left V 2 bases short and J 5 bases short, with 4 bases between. CDR3 length: 11 residues. CDR3 DNA, as far as it was read: TGCGCCAGCAGCTTCGTGGAGACC. It specifies CASSFVET. The whole CDR3 protein reads CASSFVETQYF.